Listed here are 25 T cell receptor beta chains from one sample, sequenced in a study of T-cell memory formation after mild COVID-19. TCRdb re-called the 5' RACE reads through MiXCR, storing one row per CDR3 protein. The table lists 350,000 to 500,000 distinct CDR3 sequences, about 20% of them singletons. What was sequenced was PBMCs or a T cell subset sorted from them (not recorded which). The receptor source for this set is an adult woman who had mild COVID-19 (a few samples of this study predate the infection). Cell type and time point are not known.

This clonotype was picked up a small number of times. The rearrangement links TRBV5-1 to TRBJ2-1; possible D gene TRBD1, 6 bases. The CDR3 runs to 14 residues. In germline, CDR1 is SGHRS, CDR2 YFSETQ. With 4 bases removed from V and 6 bases from J, the gap between germline ends came to 14 bases. The CDR3 here is CASSGRTAGNEQFF. CDR3 DNA sequence: TGCGCCAGCAGCGGACGGACAGCTGGCAATGAGCAGTTCTTC.

The table lists this clonotype with a few counts. The chain joins TRBV18 to TRBJ2-6; no definite D call. V was pared by 1 base and J by 0 bases, with 10 bases between. Germline V gives CDR1 KGHSH, CDR2 LQKENI. The CDR3 loop spans 17 amino acids. CDR3 DNA: TGTGCCAGCTCACCACGGGCAGACACCTCTGGGGCCAACGTCCTGACTTTC. Translated: CASSPRADTSGANVLTF.

The J gene is TRBJ1-1, the V gene TRBV9; TRBD1 matches at 7 bases. The CDR3 contains 16 residues. Per germline, CDR1 SGDLS and CDR2 YYNGEE. Trimming took 0 bases from V and 3 from J; bases not matched to a gene: 8. In DNA, the CDR3 is TGTGCCAGCAGCGTAGGGGACAGCCTGTTGGACACTGAAGCTTTCTTT. Residues: CASSVGDSLLDTEAFF.

The V call is TRBV25-1, the J call TRBJ1-3; 7 bases match TRBD1. CDR1 is MGHDK and CDR2 is SYGVNS in the germline V gene. Trimming cost V 3 bases and J 1 base; bases outside gene matches: 3. The CDR3 has 15 residues. The CDR3 DNA is TGTGCCAGCAGTGATCCGACAGGGTCTGGAAACACCATATATTTT. The encoded protein is CASSDPTGSGNTIYF.

The chain employs TRBV6-4 and TRBJ1-2; 8 nucleotides align to TRBD1. The V segment lost 0 bases and the J segment 5 bases; nucleotides outside the gene matches: 5. The CDR3 totals 15 residues. CDR1 MRHNA and CDR2 SNTAGT come from the germline V gene. This CDR3 reads CASSDSAGGRYGYTF. CDR3 coding DNA: TGTGCCAGCAGTGACTCGGCAGGGGGCCGATATGGCTACACCTTC.

The CDR3 here is CASSLWRTEAGEQYF. In DNA form, the CDR3 reads TGTGCCAGCAGCTTATGGCGGACAGAGGCTGGCGAGCAGTACTTC. This chain connects TRBV7-6 to TRBJ2-7, with D possibly TRBD1 on 6 matching bases. Germline CDR1 is SGHVS and CDR2 is FNYEAQ. The V and J ends lost 2 bases and 6 bases respectively, with 17 bases between them. The CDR3 sequence is 15 residues long.

The chain carries TRBV15 and TRBJ2-3; D is possibly TRBD1 (5 bases). Per germline, CDR1 LNHNV and CDR2 YYDKDF (reference sequence). The CDR3 is made up of 13 amino acids. Trimming shortened V by 3 bases and J by 5 bases, and 9 bases separated the two germline ends. The CDR3 sequence is CATSSRQGDTQYF. The CDR3 DNA reads TGTGCCACCAGCAGCCGCCAGGGAGATACGCAGTATTTT.

Only a few counts were recorded for this clonotype. The J gene is TRBJ2-7, the V gene TRBV9, with TRBD1 matching 7 bases. The CDR3 is 15 residues long. CDR1 is SGDLS and CDR2 is YYNGEE in the germline V gene. The junction had 6 bases not matched to a gene; V was cut back by 0 bases and J by 3 bases. CDR3 in amino acids: CASSVETGAYYEQYF. The CDR3, as DNA: TGTGCCAGCAGCGTAGAAACAGGGGCGTACTACGAGCAGTACTTC.

This clonotype was observed a handful of times. This chain connects TRBV3-1 to TRBJ2-6; D gene unclear. V shed 7 bases and J shed 4 bases, with 8 bases lying between them. This CDR3 spans 13 amino acids. Germline V gene data show CDR1 as LGHDT and CDR2 as YNNKEL (reference sequence). This chain's CDR3 is CASILTGANVLTF. The CDR3, as DNA: TGTGCCAGCATCCTGACCGGGGCCAACGTCCTGACTTTC.

This clonotype came up a few times. CDR3 DNA: TGTGCCACCGGAGAGAGCTCCTACGAGCAGTACTTC. Translated: CATGESSYEQYF. The chain links TRBV10-3 to TRBJ2-7; D is uncertain. Trimming pared 10 bases from V and 0 bases from J, leaving 10 bases between. CDR1 and CDR2 (germline): ENHRY, SYGVKD. This CDR3 comprises 12 residues.

The genes are TRBV18 and TRBJ1-2; D might be TRBD1 (6 bases). The CDR3 consists of 14 residues. V was clipped by 8 bases and J by 8 bases, with 21 bases between them. Germline V gene data show CDR1 as KGHSH and CDR2 as LQKENI. Written as DNA, the CDR3 is TGTGCCAGCGTCACGTCCGACAGGTTACTAGGCTACACCTTC. As protein: CASVTSDRLLGYTF.

This clonotype turned up a few times. V is TRBV13 and J is TRBJ2-3; no clear D. Trimming removed 1 base from V and 4 bases from J, with 6 bases in between. The CDR3 loop spans 13 amino acids. Germline CDR1 reads PRHDT; CDR2 reads FYEKMQ (reference sequence). The DNA of the CDR3 is TGTGCCAGCAGCTTAGTAGTCCCAGATACGCAGTATTTT. Protein product: CASSLVVPDTQYF.

DNA for the CDR3: TGTGCCAGCAGCATCACCGGGACCCTCACAGATACGCAGTATTTT. Its protein is CASSITGTLTDTQYF. The chain is built from TRBV9 and TRBJ2-3, with D perhaps TRBD1 or TRBD2 (5 bases each). The germline gives CDR1 SGDLS, CDR2 YYNGEE. CDR3 length: 15 residues. The V gene lost 4 bases and the J gene lost 2 bases, with 14 bases spanning the gap.

The rearrangement joins TRBV3-1 to TRBJ2-7, with 7 positions matching TRBD1. This CDR3 comprises 15 residues. Germline assignment: CDR1 LGHDT and CDR2 YNNKEL (reference sequence). V was pared by 4 bases and J by 3 bases, with 9 bases of the junction left unmatched. CDR3 DNA: TGTGCCAGCAGCCCCGTCCCGGGACAGAACTACGAGCAGTACTTC. It encodes CASSPVPGQNYEQYF.

This clonotype occurred a few times. This chain's CDR3 is CASSWSTFDEQFF. CDR3 coding DNA: TGTGCCAGCAGCTGGTCTACTTTCGATGAGCAGTTCTTC. The V and J genes are TRBV11-3 and TRBJ2-1; no clear D gene. The CDR3 contains 13 residues. Trimming pared 4 bases from V and 8 bases from J, leaving 12 bases between. Germline values: CDR1 SGHNT, CDR2 YENEEA.

This clonotype turned up a few times. J is TRBJ2-3 and V is TRBV5-1; TRBD2 might be the D (6 bases). The V and J ends lost 4 bases and 4 bases respectively, with 19 bases between them. CDR3 length: 16 amino acids. Looked up from germline, CDR1 is SGHRS and CDR2 is YFSETQ. CDR3: CASSHGWTGDADTQYF. The CDR3 bases are TGCGCCAGCAGCCACGGATGGACGGGGGACGCAGATACGCAGTATTTT.

The V call is TRBV12-3 or TRBV12-4, the J call TRBJ2-7; the match to TRBD1 covers 10 bases. Trimming at V came to 5 bases and at J to 3 bases, leaving 7 bases not matched to a gene. This CDR3 has 15 residues. CDR3 sequence reads: CASSRSGQGGYEQYF. The CDR3 coding sequence is TGTGCCAGCAGTCGCTCCGGACAGGGGGGCTACGAGCAGTACTTC.

The chain employs TRBV7-8 and TRBJ1-3; no reliable D call. V lost 0 bases and J lost 0, with 12 bases in between. CDR3 size: 17 residues. The germline V gene encodes CDR1 SGHVS and CDR2 FQNEAQ. CDR3 nucleotides: TGTGCCAGCAGCTTAGCGGTCTTTGCACCCTCTGGAAACACCATATATTTT. Amino acid sequence: CASSLAVFAPSGNTIYF.

The J gene is TRBJ1-6, the V gene TRBV7-9; 9 bases fit TRBD1. Germline V lookup: CDR1 SEHNR, CDR2 FQNEAQ (reference sequence). V trimming: 5 bases; J trimming: 8 bases; junction bases outside the gene matches: 4. The CDR3 length is 14 residues. The CDR3 here is CASSPRDRDSPLHF. Written as DNA, the CDR3 is TGTGCCAGCAGCCCAAGGGACAGGGATTCACCCCTCCACTTT. Supplemented by reference TRBV7-9 and TRBJ1-6, the full variable domain reads DTGVSQNPRHKITKRGQNVTFRCDPISEHNRLYWYRQTLGQGPEFLTYFQNEAQLEKSRLLSDRFSAERPKGSFSTLEIQRTEQGDSAMYLCASSPRDRDSPLHFGNGTRLTVT.

The table lists this clonotype with a count of one. CDR3 coding DNA: TGTGCCAGTCGAGAGGCCCCGGCAAACACTGAAGCTTTCTTT. Its protein is CASREAPANTEAFF. The gene calls are TRBV2 and TRBJ1-1; D not resolved. The germline V gene encodes CDR1 SNHLY and CDR2 FYNNEI. The V and J ends lost 9 bases and 2 bases respectively, with 16 bases between them. This CDR3 region has 14 residues.

This clonotype was seen more than once but under ten times. The gene calls are TRBV29-1 and TRBJ1-1; D gene ambiguous. CDR3 length: 14 residues. CDR1 and CDR2 (germline): SQVTM, ANQGSEA. V lost 4 bases, J lost 0 bases, and 12 bases lay in between. The CDR3 nucleotides read TGCAGCGTTGGACCCGGGCCGATGAACACTGAAGCTTTCTTT. Translating gives CSVGPGPMNTEAFF.

This clonotype appeared a few times. The chain links TRBV12-3 or TRBV12-4 to TRBJ2-1, with D possibly matching TRBD1 (5 bases). The CDR3 is made up of 14 amino acids. Trimming removed 4 bases at V and 3 bases at J, with 10 bases between. In DNA form, the CDR3 reads TGTGCCAGCAGTTCACTTCAGGGCTACAATGAGCAGTTCTTC. Protein sequence: CASSSLQGYNEQFF.

This rearrangement joins TRBV3-1 to TRBJ2-5, with TRBD2 as a possible D gene (5 bases). Germline V gene data show CDR1 as LGHDT and CDR2 as YNNKEL (reference sequence). V shed 0 bases and J shed 10 bases, with 9 bases lying between them. The CDR3 consists of 12 residues. CDR3 residues: CASSQDPRDQYF. In DNA, the CDR3 is TGTGCCAGCAGCCAAGACCCACGGGACCAGTACTTC.

On this clonotype: An end of the junction does not agree with germline; a read error may underlie this. The CDR3 nucleotides read TGTGCCAGCAGTTACGGCCAGACAGGGGCTACCTACGAGCAGTGCTTC. Amino acids: CASSYGQTGATYEQCF. This chain joins TRBV6-2 or TRBV6-3 and TRBJ2-7; 8 bases are shared with TRBD1. Germline-derived CDR1 and CDR2 are MNHEY and SVGEGT. The CDR3 runs to 16 residues.

In this sample, this clonotype turned up once. The chain links TRBV7-6 to TRBJ2-1; 9 nucleotides line up with TRBD2. The CDR3 is made up of 18 amino acids. The germline V gene encodes CDR1 SGHVS and CDR2 FNYEAQ. After removal of 4 bases from V and 0 bases from J, the junction contained 10 bases not matched to a gene. This CDR3 is CASSSMGLASSSYNEQFF. For the CDR3, the DNA is TGTGCCAGCAGCTCCATGGGACTAGCCTCTAGCTCCTACAATGAGCAGTTCTTC.